Below, 27 T cell receptor beta chains from the same sample are listed, as sequenced in a study of early T cells in non-severe SARS-CoV-2 infection. From the 5' RACE reads, TCRdb called clonotypes with MiXCR, one entry per CDR3 protein. Altogether about 26,000 distinct CDR3 sequences are present, roughly 5.3% being singletons, with the ten largest covering 3.5% to 4.5%. Sequenced sample: whole blood. These receptors originate from an adult who was a healthcare worker with PCR-confirmed SARS-CoV-2 infection or an uninfected control (not recorded which).

Ten or more counts support this clonotype. DNA for the CDR3: TGCAGCGTTGTGCGGGACAGGGCCCCCTACGAGCAGTACTTC. It codes for CSVVRDRAPYEQYF. The chain links TRBV29-1 to TRBJ2-7, with TRBD1 matching 9 bases. The CDR3 contains 14 residues. Trimming removed 4 bases from V and 2 bases from J; junction bases left unmatched: 6. Per the germline V gene, CDR1 is SQVTM and CDR2 is ANQGSEA.

The table lists this clonotype with a few counts. The V gene is TRBV7-2, the J gene TRBJ1-2, with 7 bases aligning to TRBD1. Germline V gene data show CDR1 as SGHTA and CDR2 as FQGNSA. The V segment lost 2 bases and the J segment 0 bases; nucleotides outside the gene matches: 6. The CDR3 is 16 amino acids. CDR3 DNA: TGTGCCAGCAGCTTATCCGGGACAGAAGCTAACTATGGCTACACCTTC. Amino acid sequence: CASSLSGTEANYGYTF.

The chain uses TRBV6-2 or TRBV6-3 and TRBJ2-3; D uncertain. The V end was cut by 4 bases, the J end by 6 bases, with 8 bases between. Germline V gives CDR1 MNHEY, CDR2 SVGEGT. The CDR3 spans 12 residues. The CDR3 spells CASSLRADTQYF. The CDR3 DNA is TGTGCCAGCAGTTTACGCGCGGATACGCAGTATTTT.

This clonotype occurred many times. J is TRBJ2-7 and V is TRBV5-1; D unresolved. Germline CDR1 reads SGHRS; CDR2 reads YFSETQ. This CDR3 contains 14 residues. The V end was cut by 0 bases, the J end by 5 bases, with 12 bases between. The CDR3 protein is CASSLEGNANEQYF. The CDR3 coding sequence is TGCGCCAGCAGCTTGGAGGGCAACGCCAACGAGCAGTACTTC.

This clonotype has ten or more counts. The chain has TRBV5-5 and TRBJ2-4; D tentatively reads TRBD1 or TRBD2 (7 bases each). With 4 bases removed from V and 8 bases from J, the gap between germline ends came to 25 bases. The CDR3 covers 17 residues. Germline CDR1 is SGHKS and CDR2 is YYEKEE (reference sequence). The CDR3 spells CASSPTTRGGGRDIQYF. The CDR3 DNA follows: TGTGCCAGCAGCCCTACCACTCGAGGGGGCGGGAGAGACATTCAGTACTTC.

This clonotype was counted ten times or more. V usage is TRBV10-3 and J usage is TRBJ2-7; D is ambiguous. V lost 3 bases and J 2 bases, leaving 14 bases between the germline ends. Germline values: CDR1 ENHRY, CDR2 SYGVKD. The CDR3 consists of 15 residues. Written as DNA, the CDR3 is TGTGCCATCAGTGATCACCGGGTCCCTGCCTACGAGCAGTACTTC. It encodes CAISDHRVPAYEQYF.

This clonotype has a count of ten or more. The chain links TRBV14 to TRBJ2-5, with D tentatively TRBD1 (5 bases). In germline, CDR1 is SGHDN, CDR2 FVKESK. The V gene lost 3 bases and the J gene lost 2 bases, with 7 bases spanning the gap. The CDR3 has 13 amino acids. The CDR3 DNA is TGTGCCAGCAGCCAGGGGCCTCAAGAGACCCAGTACTTC. This sequence encodes CASSQGPQETQYF.

This chain connects TRBV6-5 to TRBJ2-4; D is unresolved. Trimming stripped 8 bases from V and 3 bases from J, with 8 bases between. The CDR3 runs to 12 residues. The V gene's germline CDR1 is MNHEY and CDR2 SVGAGI. The CDR3 loop is CASGFDKNIQYF. The CDR3 DNA follows: TGTGCCAGCGGGTTCGACAAAAACATTCAGTACTTC.

This clonotype was found many times. The chain is built from TRBV11-2 and TRBJ2-7; D gene uncertain. CDR1 and CDR2 (germline): SGHAT, FQNNGV. With 1 base removed from V and 2 bases from J, the gap between germline ends came to 12 bases. CDR3 length: 15 residues. The CDR3 nucleotides read TGTGCCAGCAGCTTAGTAGACGGAGAGGCCTACGAGCAGTACTTC. Its protein is CASSLVDGEAYEQYF.

This clonotype was seen repeatedly, ten times or more. The chain couples TRBV5-4 to TRBJ2-5; possible D gene TRBD1, 6 bases. Germline CDR1 and CDR2: SGHNT and YYREEE (reference sequence). The CDR3 has 14 residues. Trimming removed 1 base from V and 2 bases from J, with 9 bases in between. The CDR3, as DNA: TGTGCCAGCAGCTTGCCAGGGGATCAAGAGACCCAGTACTTC. As protein: CASSLPGDQETQYF.

This clonotype has just a few counts. This sequence joins TRBV11-2 and TRBJ2-2; D is perhaps TRBD2 (6 bases). Germline CDR1 SGHAT, CDR2 FQNNGV. V was trimmed by 7 bases and J by 1 base, leaving 16 bases between them. The CDR3 loop spans 16 amino acids. CDR3 sequence reads: CASTFPGLENTGELFF. The CDR3 bases are TGTGCCAGCACCTTCCCGGGACTGGAGAACACCGGGGAGCTGTTTTTT.

The chain employs TRBV7-3 and TRBJ2-1, with D maybe TRBD2 (5 bases). In germline, CDR1 is SGHTA, CDR2 FQGTGA. V lost 2 bases to trimming and J lost 8 bases, with 10 bases between them. This CDR3 spans 13 amino acids. CDR3 protein: CASSLLGIDEQFF. The CDR3 nucleotides read TGTGCCAGCAGCTTACTCGGGATCGATGAGCAGTTCTTC.

The chain joins TRBV3-1 to TRBJ1-6; D unclear. Trimming removed 1 base from V and 4 bases from J, with 11 bases in between. The CDR3 consists of 16 residues. From germline, CDR1 is LGHDT and CDR2 YNNKEL (reference sequence). The CDR3 region is CASSQVFWEYNSPLHF. CDR3 nucleotides: TGTGCCAGCAGCCAAGTTTTTTGGGAGTATAATTCACCCCTCCACTTT.

This clonotype was picked up many times. The chain couples TRBV12-3 or TRBV12-4 to TRBJ2-7; no reliable D call. CDR3 length: 11 amino acids. Deletions cut 3 bases from V and 6 bases from J, with 6 bases between. CDR3 residues: CASSLGAEQYF. DNA of the CDR3: TGTGCCAGCAGTTTGGGTGCCGAGCAGTACTTC.

The table lists this clonotype with many counts. This chain links TRBV7-2 with TRBJ1-1, with D tentatively TRBD1 (6 bases). The germline CDR1 and CDR2 sequences are SGHTA and FQGNSA. V gave up 6 bases and J gave up 2 bases, with 13 bases separating them. This CDR3 has 14 residues. The CDR3 DNA reads as TGTGCCAGCAGACAGGGCAGGGGAAACACTGAAGCTTTCTTT. Protein sequence: CASRQGRGNTEAFF.

The V call is TRBV4-1, the J call TRBJ2-1, with 16 bases aligning to TRBD2. CDR1 MGHRA and CDR2 YSYEKL come from the germline V gene. This CDR3 has 16 amino acids. With V trimmed by 5 bases and J by 8 bases, 6 bases remained unmatched. CDR3 DNA: TGCGCCAGCAGCTCCGGGACTAGCGGGGGGGCACATGAGCAGTTCTTC. Its protein is CASSSGTSGGAHEQFF.

This clonotype was counted many times. This sequence joins TRBV7-2 and TRBJ2-2; D gene ambiguous. Germline loops: CDR1 SGHTA, CDR2 FQGNSA. This CDR3 comprises 14 residues. Trimming cost V 2 bases and J 7 bases, with 11 bases left between them. The CDR3 protein is CASSLRRLDGELFF. CDR3 sequence (DNA): TGTGCCAGCAGCTTAAGACGGCTTGACGGGGAGCTGTTTTTT. Looking up the rest from reference TRBV7-2 and TRBJ2-2 gives the full variable domain: GAGVSQSPSNKVTEKGKDVELRCDPISGHTALYWYRQSLGQGLEFLIYFQGNSAPDKSGLPSDRFSAERTGGSVSTLTIQRTQQEDSAVYLCASSLRRLDGELFFGEGSRLTVL.

This clonotype has a count of ten or more. This chain joins TRBV20-1 and TRBJ2-1; TRBD2 might be the D (7 bases). V was cut by 3 bases and J by 5 bases, with 14 bases left in between. The CDR3 is 14 residues long. Germline V CDR1 and CDR2: DFQATT, SNEGSKA (reference sequence). CDR3 coding DNA: TGCAGTGCTAGGGAGGGGGGGCCCGACAATGAGCAGTTCTTC. Its translation is CSAREGGPDNEQFF.

This chain uses TRBV12-3 or TRBV12-4 with TRBJ2-2, with D possibly being TRBD1 or TRBD2 (6 bases each). The germline V and J ends were trimmed by 11 bases and 3 bases, with 10 bases remaining between them. The CDR3 sequence is 12 residues long. This chain's CDR3 is CAGRGDTGELFF. CDR3 DNA: TGTGCCGGAAGGGGGGACACCGGGGAGCTGTTTTTT.

In this sample, this clonotype is medium-sized. The chain uses TRBV7-8 and TRBJ1-1, with D unclear. V shed 1 base and J shed 2 bases, with 11 bases lying between them. CDR1 and CDR2 from the germline V gene are SGHVS and FQNEAQ. CDR3 size: 15 residues. CDR3 protein: CASSLGLIGNTEAFF. CDR3 coding DNA: TGTGCCAGCAGCTTAGGTTTAATTGGAAACACTGAAGCTTTCTTT.

This clonotype showed up many times. The chain links TRBV6-2 or TRBV6-3 to TRBJ1-5, with D tentatively TRBD1 (5 bases). Trimming removed 2 bases at V and 7 bases at J, with 15 bases between. Germline V gives CDR1 MNHEY, CDR2 SVGEGT. CDR3 length: 15 residues. DNA for the CDR3: TGTGCCAGCAGTTACCTTCCGGGGCGCCTGCAGCCCCAGCATTTT. Translating it yields CASSYLPGRLQPQHF.

A remark on this clonotype: A much larger clone differs by one base, so this may be a read error. The V and J genes are TRBV27 and TRBJ2-1; D is perhaps TRBD2 (5 bases). The CDR3 sequence is 15 residues long. V lost 7 bases, J lost 4 bases, and 17 bases lay in between. Looked up from germline, CDR1 is MNHEY and CDR2 is SMNVEV (reference sequence). Here the CDR3 DNA reads TGTGCCAGCACCACAATCCCAGCGGAGTACAATGAGCAGTTCTTC. Translated: CASTTIPAEYNEQFF.

Many counts were recorded for this clonotype. The rearrangement links TRBV20-1 to TRBJ1-1; 8 nucleotides agree with TRBD1. Looked up from germline, CDR1 is DFQATT and CDR2 is SNEGSKA (reference sequence). V shed 6 bases and J 0 bases; nucleotides not matched to a gene: 9. The CDR3 sequence is 15 residues long. DNA for the CDR3: TGCAGTGCAACAGACAGGGGACAAATGAACACTGAAGCTTTCTTT. Encoded protein: CSATDRGQMNTEAFF.

This clonotype was recorded many times. This sequence joins TRBV5-6 and TRBJ2-2; D unresolved. The germline gives CDR1 SGHDT, CDR2 YYEEEE. The V end lost 1 base, the J end lost 0 bases, and 7 bases lay between the germline ends. This CDR3 spans 15 amino acids. The CDR3 nucleotides are TGTGCCAGCAGCTTGTATCCCTCGAACACCGGGGAGCTGTTTTTT. The encoded protein is CASSLYPSNTGELFF.

This clonotype was observed a handful of times. This sequence joins TRBV29-1 and TRBJ2-1; no clear D gene. Germline loops: CDR1 SQVTM, CDR2 ANQGSEA. V lost 5 bases to trimming and J lost 2 bases, with 10 bases between them. The CDR3 totals 13 residues. CDR3 coding DNA: TGCAGCGTTCTGGACGACACCTACAATGAGCAGTTCTTC. It translates to CSVLDDTYNEQFF.

This clonotype was picked up a small number of times. The chain employs TRBV29-1 and TRBJ2-7; 11 positions agree with TRBD1. V was clipped by 0 bases and J by 5 bases; unmatched bases: 0. CDR1 is SQVTM, CDR2 ANQGSEA, per germline. CDR3 length: 13 amino acids. CDR3 nucleotides: TGCAGCGTTGAAGAGGACAGGGGGCACGAGCAGTACTTC. This encodes CSVEEDRGHEQYF.

This clonotype was observed many times. This chain joins TRBV20-1 and TRBJ1-5; D gene unclear. The V gene lost 2 bases and the J gene lost 7 bases, with 12 bases spanning the gap. CDR3 size: 13 residues. The V gene's germline CDR1 is DFQATT and CDR2 SNEGSKA (reference sequence). CDR3 residues: CSARREGGQPQHF. DNA for the CDR3: TGCAGTGCTAGACGAGAAGGAGGGCAGCCCCAGCATTTT.